This entry lists 30 T cell receptor beta chains sequenced from one sample in a study of blood T cell repertoires in COVID-19. Measured with immunoSEQ multiplex PCR; TCRdb has only the in-frame clones, and not every one. Among more than 50,000 clones listed, about 70% were seen once. Sequenced material: peripheral blood. The receptors were sampled from a woman at least 80 years old with acute or convalescent COVID-19.

The rearrangement uses TRBV5-6 and TRBJ2-1, with TRBD2 matching 12 bases. The CDR3 has 17 amino acids. With V trimmed by 2 bases and J by 3 bases, 6 bases remained unmatched. Germline CDR1 is SGHDT and CDR2 is YYEEEE. CDR3 amino acids: CASSFWTSGKGYNEQFF. In DNA form, the CDR3 reads TGTGCCAGCAGCTTTTGGACTAGCGGGAAGGGCTACAATGAGCAGTTCTTC. Filled out from reference TRBV5-6 and TRBJ2-1, the complete variable domain reads DAGVTQSPTHLIKTRGQQVTLRCSPKSGHDTVSWYQQALGQGPQFIFQYYEEEERQRGNFPDRFSGHQFPNYSSELNVNALLLGDSALYLCASSFWTSGKGYNEQFFGPGTRLTVL.

The V gene is TRBV28, the J gene TRBJ2-4, with D possibly matching TRBD1 (6 bases). CDR3 length: 15 amino acids. Trimming removed 6 bases from V and 4 bases from J, with 16 bases in between. Germline V gives CDR1 MDHEN, CDR2 SYDVKM. The CDR3 DNA is TGTGCCAGCAGATTTCGACAGGCCTCTAAAAACATTCAGTACTTC. Amino acid sequence: CASRFRQASKNIQYF.

The chain is built from TRBV5-4 and TRBJ2-2; D possibly corresponds to TRBD1 (6 bases). Germline CDR1 and CDR2: SGHNT and YYREEE (reference sequence). This CDR3 has 16 amino acids. V lost 5 bases, J lost 4 bases, and 18 bases lay in between. In DNA form, the CDR3 reads TGTGCCAGCAGAAGGGGCGGACAGACGGGCACCGGGGAGCTGTTTTTT. Protein sequence: CASRRGGQTGTGELFF.

The chain has TRBV18 and TRBJ2-3; the match to TRBD1 covers 8 bases. The CDR3 contains 15 residues. From germline, CDR1 is KGHSH and CDR2 LQKENI. After removal of 1 base from V and 3 bases from J, the junction contained 3 bases not matched to a gene. In DNA form, the CDR3 reads TGTGCCAGCTCACCACTCGACAGGGGTACAGATACGCAGTATTTT. Translating gives CASSPLDRGTDTQYF.

This sequence joins TRBV18 and TRBJ2-1, with 7 bases matching TRBD2. With V trimmed by 1 base and J by 3 bases, 6 bases remained unmatched. Germline V gene sequence: CDR1 KGHSH, CDR2 LQKENI. This CDR3 is built from 16 residues. The chain's CDR3 is CASSPQGGSGYNEQFF. For the CDR3, the DNA is TGTGCCAGCTCACCACAAGGCGGGAGTGGCTACAATGAGCAGTTCTTC.

V is TRBV29-1 and J is TRBJ2-7; TRBD1 might be the D (6 bases). This CDR3 region has 14 residues. V was pared by 6 bases and J by 2 bases, with 17 bases between. The germline V gene encodes CDR1 SQVTM and CDR2 ANQGSEA. The CDR3 DNA reads as TGCAGCGTCGGACAGTCCCTCAGCACCTACGAGCAGTACTTC. Its protein is CSVGQSLSTYEQYF.

The chain carries TRBV12-3 or TRBV12-4 and TRBJ1-4; TRBD1 matches 8 bases. V shed 5 bases and J 16 bases; nucleotides not matched to a gene: 9. The CDR3 covers 12 residues. The CDR3 DNA reads TGTGCCAGCAGTGCGACAACAGGGGGTAGGTTTTTT. It translates to CASSATTGGRFF.

The rearrangement uses TRBV9 and TRBJ2-2, with TRBD2 identical over 10 bases. This CDR3 has 18 residues. Trimming removed 0 bases from V and 4 bases from J; junction bases left unmatched: 9. Germline assignment: CDR1 SGDLS and CDR2 YYNGEE. This CDR3 is CASSVAVGGLALTGELFF. CDR3 DNA: TGTGCCAGCAGCGTAGCGGTCGGGGGACTAGCGCTCACCGGGGAGCTGTTTTTT.

This rearrangement joins TRBV5-4 to TRBJ1-3; perhaps TRBD1 as D (5 bases). The V gene's germline CDR1 is SGHNT and CDR2 YYREEE (reference sequence). This CDR3 region has 14 residues. V lost 4 bases and J lost 0, with 8 bases in between. The CDR3 DNA follows: TGTGCCAGCAGCGTTAGGGGCTCTGGAAACACCATATATTTT. Amino acid sequence: CASSVRGSGNTIYF.

This CDR3 is CAWSIEDTQYF. CDR3 sequence (DNA): TGTGCCTGGAGTATCGAGGATACGCAGTATTTT. The chain combines TRBV30 with TRBJ2-3; D gene unclear. Germline loops: CDR1 GTSNPN, CDR2 SVGIG (reference sequence). This CDR3 has 11 residues. V lost 2 bases, J lost 6 bases, and 6 bases lay in between.

The chain couples TRBV18 to TRBJ1-3, with D possibly being TRBD1 (6 bases). CDR3 size: 15 residues. The V and J ends lost 3 bases and 3 bases respectively, with 12 bases between them. Germline V gene data show CDR1 as KGHSH and CDR2 as LQKENI. This chain's CDR3 is CASSPSGTFGNTIYF. The DNA for the CDR3 is TGTGCCAGCTCACCCTCAGGGACATTTGGAAACACCATATATTTT.

V and J are TRBV28 and TRBJ2-7; D unclear. Germline lookup yields CDR1 MDHEN and CDR2 SYDVKM. The V and J ends lost 1 base and 6 bases respectively, with 10 bases between them. This CDR3 is 13 amino acids long. The CDR3, as DNA: TGTGCCAGCAGTTTATTGAGGCATCGCGAGCAGTACTTC. Translated: CASSLLRHREQYF.

The chain joins TRBV28 to TRBJ2-3; 7 bases align to TRBD1. J gave up 7 bases and V 3 bases, and 16 bases lay outside the gene matches. The CDR3 extends over 17 amino acids. Germline V gives CDR1 MDHEN, CDR2 SYDVKM. The CDR3 region is CASSFPNMRTGVNTQYF. For the CDR3, the DNA is TGTGCCAGCAGTTTCCCTAACATGCGCACAGGGGTAAATACGCAGTATTTT.

This clone was seen once. This chain connects TRBV3-1 (or the pseudogene TRBV3-2) to TRBJ2-2; the match to TRBD2 covers 11 bases. Germline assignment: CDR1 LGHDT and CDR2 YNNKEL (reference sequence). Unmatched junction bases numbered 4, after V lost 3 bases and J lost 7 bases. This CDR3 is built from 15 residues. CDR3 amino acids: CASSQTSGVSGELFF. CDR3 nucleotide sequence: TGTGCCAGCAGCCAGACTAGCGGGGTCAGCGGGGAGCTGTTTTTT.

The DNA for the CDR3 is TGTGCCAGCAGCTTAGAGAGGGGAAGGAGGGCTCAGGGCTACACCTTC. It yields the protein CASSLERGRRAQGYTF. The rearrangement uses TRBV7-2 and TRBJ1-2, with D maybe TRBD1 (5 bases). V lost 1 base, J lost 8 bases, and 20 bases lay in between. The CDR3 consists of 16 residues. From germline, CDR1 is SGHTA and CDR2 FQGNSA.

The V call is TRBV6-5, the J call TRBJ1-2, with D tentatively TRBD1 (6 bases). V was cut by 8 bases and J by 2 bases, with 15 bases left in between. The CDR3 is made up of 14 amino acids. Germline values: CDR1 MNHEY, CDR2 SVGAGI. The CDR3 protein is CASVRGSQNYGYTF. In DNA, the CDR3 is TGTGCCAGCGTAAGGGGGTCCCAAAACTATGGCTACACCTTC.

The rearrangement uses TRBV27 and TRBJ2-1; 8 nucleotides line up with TRBD2. Trimming at V came to 10 bases and at J to 4 bases, leaving 6 bases not matched to a gene. Germline lookup yields CDR1 MNHEY and CDR2 SMNVEV (reference sequence). The CDR3 consists of 13 residues. CDR3 in amino acids: CATTSAFYNEQFF. The CDR3 coding sequence is TGTGCCACGACTAGCGCCTTTTACAATGAGCAGTTCTTC.

In its sample, this clone was seen once. Other DNA sequences in this specimen translate into the identical CDR3. The V gene is TRBV2, the J gene TRBJ2-2, with TRBD1 matching 9 bases. Trimming at V came to 6 bases and at J to 6 bases, leaving 2 bases not matched to a gene. CDR1 and CDR2 from the germline V gene are SNHLY and FYNNEI. CDR3 size: 13 residues. CDR3: CASSRQGAGELFF. CDR3 DNA: TGTGCCAGCAGCAGACAGGGGGCCGGGGAGCTGTTTTTT. The whole variable domain, remainder taken from reference TRBV2 and TRBJ2-2, is EPEVTQTPSHQVTQMGQEVILRCVPISNHLYFYWYRQILGQKVEFLVSFYNNEISEKSEIFDDQFSVERPDGSNFTLKIRSTKLEDSAMYFCASSRQGAGELFFGEGSRLTVL.

This chain uses TRBV7-9 with TRBJ1-1; D might be TRBD1 (5 bases). Trimming took off 2 bases at V and 3 bases at J, with 10 bases between the two ends. The CDR3 is made up of 14 amino acids. Germline assignment: CDR1 SEHNR and CDR2 FQNEAQ (reference sequence). CDR3 region: CASSLTGVDTEAFF. CDR3 nucleotide sequence: TGTGCCAGCAGCTTAACGGGGGTTGACACTGAAGCTTTCTTT.

This rearrangement joins TRBV7-3 to TRBJ2-7, with 13 bases identical to TRBD2. CDR1 SGHTA and CDR2 FQGTGA come from the germline V gene. The V and J ends lost 5 bases and 5 bases, in that order; junction bases with no gene match: 3. The CDR3 loop spans 14 amino acids. This CDR3 is CASSPGLAGNEQYF. CDR3 nucleotides: TGTGCCAGCAGCCCGGGACTAGCGGGAAACGAGCAGTACTTC.

V usage is TRBV2 and J usage is TRBJ1-2, with 10 positions matching TRBD1. The CDR3 spans 15 residues. Germline CDR1 is SNHLY and CDR2 is FYNNEI. The V segment lost 3 bases and the J segment 8 bases; nucleotides outside the gene matches: 9. CDR3 region: CASSESRQGAKGYTF. For the CDR3, the DNA is TGTGCCAGCAGTGAGTCGCGACAGGGGGCGAAGGGCTACACCTTC.

The V and J genes are TRBV6-5 and TRBJ1-5; D is possibly TRBD1 (5 bases). V lost 8 bases, J lost 2 bases, and 13 bases lay in between. The CDR3 contains 14 residues. Germline V gene lookup returns CDR1 MNHEY and CDR2 SVGAGI. This CDR3 reads CASRQPWGNQPQHF. DNA for the CDR3: TGTGCCAGCCGACAGCCCTGGGGCAATCAGCCCCAGCATTTT.

This clone was found once. The chain has TRBV19 and TRBJ2-3, with D possibly matching TRBD2 (6 bases). The length of the CDR3 is 15 residues. CDR1 is LNHDA and CDR2 is SQIVND in the germline V gene (reference sequence). Trimming took 3 bases from V and 2 from J, leaving 12 bases between them. The CDR3 DNA sequence: TGTGCCAGTAGTATTGGGGAGGTAGTCACAGATACGCAGTATTTT. It is translated as CASSIGEVVTDTQYF. Looking up the rest from reference TRBV19 and TRBJ2-3 gives the full variable domain: DGGITQSPKYLFRKEGQNVTLSCEQNLNHDAMYWYRQDPGQGLRLIYYSQIVNDFQKGDIAEGYSVSREKKESFPLTVTSAQKNPTAFYLCASSIGEVVTDTQYFGPGTRLTVL.

The sample holds one count of this clone. J is TRBJ2-3 and V is TRBV29-1, with 10 bases that match TRBD2. The CDR3 is made up of 15 amino acids. Germline V gives CDR1 SQVTM, CDR2 ANQGSEA. V lost 1 base, J lost 4 bases, and 5 bases stayed unmatched. For the CDR3, the DNA is TGCAGCGTTGAAGGGGTAGCGGGAGGTTCAGATACGCAGTATTTT. It is translated as CSVEGVAGGSDTQYF.

This rearrangement joins TRBV5-1 to TRBJ1-6, with D possibly matching TRBD1 (5 bases). Germline CDR1 and CDR2: SGHRS and YFSETQ. The CDR3 contains 16 residues. V was cut by 0 bases and J by 5 bases, with 12 bases left in between. CDR3 DNA: TGCGCCAGCAGCTTGGTTTCCGGACACGATAATTCACCCCTCCACTTT. Amino acid sequence: CASSLVSGHDNSPLHF. The full variable domain, rest sourced from reference TRBV5-1 and TRBJ1-6, is KAGVTQTPRYLIKTRGQQVTLSCSPISGHRSVSWYQQTPGQGLQFLFEYFSETQRNKGNFPGRFSGRQFSNSRSEMNVSTLELGDSALYLCASSLVSGHDNSPLHFGNGTRLTVT.

This clone turned up a few times. This chain joins TRBV6-1 and TRBJ1-5; D perhaps matches TRBD1 (6 bases). Trimming removed 3 bases from V and 6 bases from J, with 12 bases in between. The germline V gene encodes CDR1 MNHNS and CDR2 SASEGT. The length of the CDR3 is 14 residues. CDR3 coding DNA: TGTGCCAGCAGTGACAGGGGAAACATTCAGCCCCAGCATTTT. Translation gives CASSDRGNIQPQHF.

This rearrangement joins TRBV25-1 to TRBJ1-2, with D possibly being TRBD1 (6 bases). The V end lost 3 bases, the J end lost 2 bases, and 10 bases lay between the germline ends. Germline assignment: CDR1 MGHDK and CDR2 SYGVNS. This CDR3 comprises 14 residues. DNA of the CDR3: TGTGCCAGCAGTGAGGCGGGGGCCAACTATGGCTACACCTTC. Encoded protein: CASSEAGANYGYTF.

V is TRBV4-2 and J is TRBJ1-4; 8 bases line up with TRBD1. The CDR3 is made up of 15 amino acids. The germline V gene encodes CDR1 LGHNA and CDR2 YNFKEQ. Unmatched junction bases numbered 5, after V lost 4 bases and J lost 4 bases. DNA for the CDR3: TGTGCCAGCAGCCCCGACAGGGGAGGTAATGAAAAACTGTTTTTT. It codes for CASSPDRGGNEKLFF.

The chain's CDR3 is CASSSPTTGSRSDTQYF. The DNA of the CDR3 is TGTGCCAGCAGCTCCCCAACGACAGGAAGCAGGTCAGATACGCAGTATTTT. The V and J genes are TRBV7-2 and TRBJ2-3; D is perhaps TRBD1 (6 bases). The length of the CDR3 is 17 residues. Germline-derived CDR1 and CDR2 are SGHTA and FQGNSA. V lost 4 bases and J lost 4, with 21 bases in between.

The V and J genes are TRBV2 and TRBJ1-1; tentatively, D is TRBD1 (6 bases). Between the trimmed V and J ends, which lost 7 bases and 5 bases, there was a span of 20 bases. This CDR3 has 15 residues. Germline V lookup: CDR1 SNHLY, CDR2 FYNNEI. The CDR3 loop is CASMTDRLILTEAFF. CDR3 nucleotides: TGTGCCAGCATGACAGACAGGTTGATATTAACTGAAGCTTTCTTT.